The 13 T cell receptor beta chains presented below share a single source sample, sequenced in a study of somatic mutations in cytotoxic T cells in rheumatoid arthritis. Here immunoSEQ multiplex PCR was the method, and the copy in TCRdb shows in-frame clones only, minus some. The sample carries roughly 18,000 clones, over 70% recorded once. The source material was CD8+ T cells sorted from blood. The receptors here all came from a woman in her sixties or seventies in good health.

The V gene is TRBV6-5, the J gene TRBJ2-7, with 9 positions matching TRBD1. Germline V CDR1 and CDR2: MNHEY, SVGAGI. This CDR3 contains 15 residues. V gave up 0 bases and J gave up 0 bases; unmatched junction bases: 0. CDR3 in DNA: TGTGCCAGCAGTTACTCGACAGGGGGCTCCTACGAGCAGTACTTC. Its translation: CASSYSTGGSYEQYF.

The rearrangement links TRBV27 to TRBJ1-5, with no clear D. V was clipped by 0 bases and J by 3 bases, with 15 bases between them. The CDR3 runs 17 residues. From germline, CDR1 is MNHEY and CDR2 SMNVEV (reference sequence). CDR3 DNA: TGTGCCAGCAGTTTATCCCCCCGGACGGCCTACAATCAGCCCCAGCATTTT. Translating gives CASSLSPRTAYNQPQHF.

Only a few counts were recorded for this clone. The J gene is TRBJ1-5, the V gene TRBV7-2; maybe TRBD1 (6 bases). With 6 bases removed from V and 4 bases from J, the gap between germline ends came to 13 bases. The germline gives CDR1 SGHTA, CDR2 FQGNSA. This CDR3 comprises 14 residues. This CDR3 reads CASRAGGQNQPQHF. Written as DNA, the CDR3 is TGTGCCAGCAGGGCTGGGGGCCAGAATCAGCCCCAGCATTTT.

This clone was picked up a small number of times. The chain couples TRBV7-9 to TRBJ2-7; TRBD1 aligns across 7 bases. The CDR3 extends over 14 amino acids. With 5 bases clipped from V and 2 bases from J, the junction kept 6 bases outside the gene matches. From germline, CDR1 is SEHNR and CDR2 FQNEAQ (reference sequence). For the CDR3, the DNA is TGTGCCAGCAGCCGGGACGGGACAGCCTACGAGCAGTACTTC. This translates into CASSRDGTAYEQYF.

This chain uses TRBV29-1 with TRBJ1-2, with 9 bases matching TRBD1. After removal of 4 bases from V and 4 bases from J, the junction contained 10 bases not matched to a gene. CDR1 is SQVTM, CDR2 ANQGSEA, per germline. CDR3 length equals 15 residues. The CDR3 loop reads CSVVTGTGSFYGYTF. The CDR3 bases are TGCAGCGTTGTCACCGGGACAGGGAGTTTCTATGGCTACACCTTC.

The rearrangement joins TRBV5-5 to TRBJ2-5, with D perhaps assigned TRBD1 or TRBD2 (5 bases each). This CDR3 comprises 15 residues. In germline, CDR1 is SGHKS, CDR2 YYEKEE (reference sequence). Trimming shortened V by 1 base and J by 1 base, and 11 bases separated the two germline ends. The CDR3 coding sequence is TGTGCCAGCAGCTTGTGGGGGAGCCCCCAAGAGACCCAGTACTTC. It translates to CASSLWGSPQETQYF.

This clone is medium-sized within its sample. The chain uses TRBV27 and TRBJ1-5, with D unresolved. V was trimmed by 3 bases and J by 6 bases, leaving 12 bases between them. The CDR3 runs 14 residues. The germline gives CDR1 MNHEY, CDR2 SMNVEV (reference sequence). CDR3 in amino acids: CASSFTPLGQPQHF. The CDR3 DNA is TGTGCCAGCAGTTTTACCCCCCTTGGTCAGCCCCAGCATTTT.

CDR3 sequence reads: CASSLQGTMNTEAFF. The CDR3 coding sequence is TGTGCCAGCAGCCTACAGGGAACCATGAACACTGAAGCTTTCTTT. The chain combines TRBV5-5 with TRBJ1-1; D might be TRBD1 (6 bases). The CDR3 has 15 amino acids. Germline CDR1 SGHKS, CDR2 YYEKEE (reference sequence). Trimming removed 4 bases at V and 0 bases at J, with 13 bases between. Full variable domain (remainder filled in from reference TRBV5-5 and TRBJ1-1): DAGVTQSPTHLIKTRGQQVTLRCSPISGHKSVSWYQQVLGQGPQFIFQYYEKEERGRGNFPDRFSARQFPNYSSELNVNALLLGDSALYLCASSLQGTMNTEAFFGQGTRLTVV.

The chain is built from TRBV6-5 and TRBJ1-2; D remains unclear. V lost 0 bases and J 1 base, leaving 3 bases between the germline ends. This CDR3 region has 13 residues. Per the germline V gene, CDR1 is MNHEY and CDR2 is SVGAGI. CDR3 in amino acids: CASSYSGNYGYTF. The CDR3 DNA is TGTGCCAGCAGTTACTCCGGTAACTATGGCTACACCTTC.

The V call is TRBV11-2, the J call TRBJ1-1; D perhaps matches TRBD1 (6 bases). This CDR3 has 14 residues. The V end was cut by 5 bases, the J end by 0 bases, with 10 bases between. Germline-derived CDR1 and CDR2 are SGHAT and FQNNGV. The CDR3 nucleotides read TGTGCCAGCAGCCTTCGGACAGTGAACACTGAAGCTTTCTTT. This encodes CASSLRTVNTEAFF.

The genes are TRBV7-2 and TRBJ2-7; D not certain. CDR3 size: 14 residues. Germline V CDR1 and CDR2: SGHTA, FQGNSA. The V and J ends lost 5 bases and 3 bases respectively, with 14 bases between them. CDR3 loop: CASSLSLRDYEQYF. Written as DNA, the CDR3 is TGTGCCAGCAGCCTGTCTTTAAGGGACTACGAGCAGTACTTC.

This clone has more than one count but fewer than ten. CDR3 DNA sequence: TGTGCCAGCAGCACCCAGAACCAGGGAGATCAGCCCCAGCATTTT. Translation gives CASSTQNQGDQPQHF. The rearrangement links TRBV7-9 to TRBJ1-5; D possibly corresponds to TRBD1 (5 bases). Germline lookup yields CDR1 SEHNR and CDR2 FQNEAQ (reference sequence). CDR3 length: 15 amino acids. The germline V and J ends were trimmed by 5 bases and 5 bases, with 16 bases remaining between them.

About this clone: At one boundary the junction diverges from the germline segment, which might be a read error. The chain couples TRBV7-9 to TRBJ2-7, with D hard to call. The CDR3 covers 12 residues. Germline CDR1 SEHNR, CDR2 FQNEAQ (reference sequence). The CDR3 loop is CASSLASSEQYF. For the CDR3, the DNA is TGTGCCAGCAGCTTAGCTTCCTCCGAGCAGTACTTC.